The rows below give T cell receptor beta chains drawn from one sample of a study of blood T cell repertoires in COVID-19. Some clones are missing from TCRdb's copy, which holds only in-frame ones; the method was immunoSEQ multiplex PCR. This sample has approximately 200,000 clones, with about 90% found just once. Material for sequencing was PBMCs or T cells enriched from blood (not recorded which). These receptors were taken from a man aged 25 to 40 who had recovered from COVID-19. CDR3s include the opening cysteine and the closing phenylalanine or tryptophan. The order of the fields is J gene, D gene, V gene, clone size, CDR3 DNA, CDR3 protein. A D gene is named only where the DNA matches it firmly. Part of the rows lack a size; the others show once, few, many or a class for expanded clones.

J: TRBJ2-1
D: TRBD2
V: TRBV28
size: .
DNA: TGTGCCAGCAAAACGGGAGGGAGCTCCTACAATGAGCAGTTCTTC
CDR3: CASKTGGSSYNEQFF

J: TRBJ1-1
D: TRBD1
V: TRBV9
size: .
DNA: TGTGCCAGCAGCCCGCACTCCCGGGACAGATCTAAGAACACTGAAGCTTTCTTT
CDR3: CASSPHSRDRSKNTEAFF

J: TRBJ2-7
D: TRBD1
V: TRBV3-1/TRBV3-2
size: .
DNA: TGTGCCAGCAGCCACTACAGGGGTACCTCGGGCTACGAGCAGTACTTC
CDR3: CASSHYRGTSGYEQYF

J: TRBJ2-1
D: TRBD2
V: TRBV11-2
size: few
DNA: TGTGCCAGCAGCCACCTTCGGACTAGCGGGGGGTACAATGAGCAGTTCTTC
CDR3: CASSHLRTSGGYNEQFF

J: TRBJ2-5
D: TRBD1
V: TRBV19
size: .
DNA: TGTGCCAGTAGTAAGGAGGTTATCGGGACAGGGGGTGAAGAGACCCAGTACTTC
CDR3: CASSKEVIGTGGEETQYF

J: TRBJ2-5
D: TRBD1
V: TRBV2
size: .
DNA: TGTGCCAGCATGAGGGACAGGGCCATCCAAGAGACCCAGTACTTC
CDR3: CASMRDRAIQETQYF

J: TRBJ2-1
D: .
V: TRBV9
size: .
DNA: TGTGCCAGCAGCGTAGTCCCAGGGGTGCATGAGCAGTTCTTC
CDR3: CASSVVPGVHEQFF

J: TRBJ2-1
D: TRBD2
V: TRBV6-2/TRBV6-3
size: .
DNA: TGTGCCAGCAGTTATAGCCTATGGACTAGCGGGTTCAACTACAATGAGCAGTTCTTC
CDR3: CASSYSLWTSGFNYNEQFF

J: TRBJ1-6
D: .
V: TRBV6-5
size: .
DNA: TGTGCCAGCACTATGGACAATTATAATTCACCCCTCCACTTT
CDR3: CASTMDNYNSPLHF

J: TRBJ2-1
D: TRBD2
V: TRBV4-3
size: .
DNA: TGCGCCAGCAGCCCCGGGACTAGCGATTACAATGAGCAGTTCTTC
CDR3: CASSPGTSDYNEQFF

J: TRBJ1-1
D: .
V: TRBV6-2/TRBV6-3
size: .
DNA: TGTGCCAGCAGTTACCCCGACACTGAAGCTTTCTTT
CDR3: CASSYPDTEAFF

J: TRBJ2-3
D: TRBD1
V: TRBV29-1
size: .
DNA: TGCAGCGTTGTAGGTCGTAGGGGGCCAGATACGCAGTATTTT
CDR3: CSVVGRRGPDTQYF

J: TRBJ1-3
D: .
V: TRBV15
size: .
DNA: TGTGCCACCAGCAGTGGACAGGGAAACACCATATATTTT
CDR3: CATSSGQGNTIYF

J: TRBJ2-7
D: TRBD2
V: TRBV28
size: .
DNA: TGTGCCAGCAGTAGACTAGCGGGAGTTGTCTACGAGCAGTACTTC
CDR3: CASSRLAGVVYEQYF

J: TRBJ1-4
D: TRBD1
V: TRBV2
size: .
DNA: TGTGCCAGCAGTGAACAGGGGGCTAATGAAAAACTGTTTTTT
CDR3: CASSEQGANEKLFF

J: TRBJ1-2
D: TRBD1
V: TRBV7-2
size: .
DNA: TGTGCCAGCAGCGGCGGACAGGGAGTCTATGGCTACACCTTC
CDR3: CASSGGQGVYGYTF

J: TRBJ1-3
D: .
V: TRBV7-2
size: .
DNA: TGTGCCAGCAGCTTAACGGGGTCTACTGGAAACACCATATATTTT
CDR3: CASSLTGSTGNTIYF

J: TRBJ1-2
D: TRBD1
V: TRBV24-1
size: .
DNA: TGTGCCACCAGTGACCCGGGACAGACTTATGGCTACACCTTC
CDR3: CATSDPGQTYGYTF

J: TRBJ2-2
D: .
V: TRBV28
size: .
DNA: TGTGCCAGCAGTTTATACCCGCCCGGACTGAACACCGGGGAGCTGTTTTTT
CDR3: CASSLYPPGLNTGELFF

J: TRBJ1-6
D: .
V: TRBV5-8
size: .
DNA: TGTGCCAGCTCCCACCGCAGGGGAAATTCAGGTTCACCCCTCCACTTT
CDR3: CASSHRRGNSGSPLHF

J: TRBJ2-5
D: .
V: TRBV3-1/TRBV3-2
size: .
DNA: TGTGCCAGCAGAGCCCGGCTAGCGAAAGAGACCCAGTACTTC
CDR3: CASRARLAKETQYF

J: TRBJ2-5
D: TRBD2
V: TRBV7-8
size: .
DNA: TGTGCCAGCAGCCCCAGAGGGCTAGCGGACATACAAGAGACCCAGTACTTC
CDR3: CASSPRGLADIQETQYF

J: TRBJ2-4
D: .
V: TRBV2
size: .
DNA: TGTGCCAGCAGTGCCCCAACGCGGGGGCGAAGCGGAAACATTCAGTACTTC
CDR3: CASSAPTRGRSGNIQYF

J: TRBJ2-3
D: .
V: TRBV10-3
size: .
DNA: TGTGCCATCAGTGAGTCCAGCGGGACAGATACGCAGTATTTT
CDR3: CAISESSGTDTQYF

J: TRBJ2-1
D: TRBD2
V: TRBV4-3
size: .
DNA: TGCGCCAGCAGCCTCGCTCCGGGACTAGTCAGGGGCAATGAGCAGTTCTTC
CDR3: CASSLAPGLVRGNEQFF

J: TRBJ2-7
D: .
V: TRBV6-2/TRBV6-3
size: .
DNA: TGTGCCAGCAGTTACTCCCTGTCCTACGAGCAGTACTTC
CDR3: CASSYSLSYEQYF